Sequencing of this T cell receptor (beta chain) was carried out in a study of T cell responses to AZD1222 COVID-19 vaccine. This table comes from immunoSEQ multiplex PCR, and its TCRdb copy is limited to in-frame clones, with some not included. Of over 45,000 clones in the sample, approximately 90% were seen once. Worth noting for this clone: What it binds is not known.

Study conclusions and caveats: Spike-specific TCR breadth and depth grew following two AZD1222 doses. Mostly white British, mostly female donors; authors suggested clonal diversity may be underestimated. In the spike-specific TCR repertoire, nearly half reportedly target unmutated variant regions. Seropositive at baseline were only a handful of AZD1222 recipients.

Here the sequenced sample was peripheral blood, taken 28 days after the second AZD1222 dose. The TCR was taken from an adult who received the AZD1222 COVID-19 vaccine.

For the CDR3, the DNA is TGTGCCAGTAGTCCCATAGCCACTAATGAAAAACTGTTTTTT. Its protein is CASSPIATNEKLFF. The chain carries TRBV19 and TRBJ1-4, with unresolved D. With 5 bases removed from V and 2 bases from J, the gap between germline ends came to 9 bases. Germline CDR1 and CDR2: LNHDA and SQIVND (reference sequence). CDR3 length equals 14 residues.